The 14 T cell receptor beta chains reported below all come from one sample, sequenced in a study of graft-versus-host responses after intestinal transplantation. Profiling relied on immunoSEQ multiplex PCR, and the TCRdb table lists in-frame clones only, not all of them. The data contain 80,000 to 85,000 clones, roughly nine tenths of them singletons. No antigen has been identified for these receptors. The sequenced sample was unstimulated CD4+ T cells sorted from spleen or lymph node cells, obtained before intestinal transplant. The receptors derive from a human donor who received an intestinal transplant.

The chain links TRBV7-9 to TRBJ2-1, with 10 positions matching TRBD1. V was pared by 7 bases and J by 4 bases, with 7 bases of the junction left unmatched. The CDR3 is 15 residues long. CDR1 SEHNR and CDR2 FQNEAQ come from the germline V gene (reference sequence). The chain's CDR3 is CASTVTGGLYNEQFF. DNA for the CDR3: TGTGCCAGCACCGTGACAGGGGGCCTTTACAATGAGCAGTTCTTC.

The J gene is TRBJ1-2, the V gene TRBV29-1, with D maybe TRBD1 (5 bases). Germline lookup yields CDR1 SQVTM and CDR2 ANQGSEA. Trimming left V 4 bases short and J 4 bases short, with 7 bases between. This CDR3 has 11 amino acids. CDR3 loop: CSVATVYGYTF. The CDR3, as DNA: TGCAGCGTTGCGACAGTCTATGGCTACACCTTC.

V usage is TRBV5-1 and J usage is TRBJ2-7, with 7 bases identical to TRBD1. V lost 4 bases, J lost 0 bases, and 10 bases stayed unmatched. The germline V gene has CDR1 SGHRS and CDR2 YFSETQ. This CDR3 comprises 16 residues. The CDR3 sequence: CASSPTTGVSSYEQYF. The DNA for the CDR3 is TGCGCCAGCAGCCCGACTACAGGGGTCAGCTCCTACGAGCAGTACTTC.

V and J are TRBV19 and TRBJ2-7; D perhaps matches TRBD1 (6 bases). Germline V gene sequence: CDR1 LNHDA, CDR2 SQIVND (reference sequence). This CDR3 spans 14 amino acids. Trimming pared 5 bases from V and 1 base from J, leaving 12 bases between. CDR3 DNA: TGTGCCAGTAGTGCCAACAGGGCGTCCTACGAGCAGTACTTC. Translating it yields CASSANRASYEQYF.

The J gene is TRBJ1-2, the V gene TRBV9, with D maybe TRBD1 (6 bases). Deletions cut 4 bases from V and 5 bases from J, with 12 bases between. The CDR3 has 13 residues. CDR1 is SGDLS, CDR2 YYNGEE, per germline. CDR3 nucleotides: TGTGCCAGCAGCCCGGGACACACATATGGCTACACCTTC. It is translated as CASSPGHTYGYTF.

The chain joins TRBV6-4 to TRBJ1-1; unclear D gene. Trimming stripped 5 bases from V and 0 bases from J, with 7 bases between. Germline V lookup: CDR1 MRHNA, CDR2 SNTAGT. The CDR3 contains 13 residues. This CDR3 is CASSSQVNTEAFF. CDR3 DNA sequence: TGTGCCAGCAGTAGCCAGGTGAACACTGAAGCTTTCTTT.

The V gene is TRBV5-6, the J gene TRBJ2-5, with TRBD1 identical over 9 bases. The J call could be wrong; TRBJ2-7 is a better fit for the DNA end. The CDR3 consists of 16 residues. Germline V gene lookup returns CDR1 SGHDT and CDR2 YYEEEE. CDR3 loop: CASSSTGDRESYEQYF. The DNA of the CDR3 is TGTGCCAGCAGCTCTACGGGGGACAGGGAGTCCTACGAGCAGTACTTC.

The chain has TRBV18 and TRBJ1-2; 11 bases are a match to TRBD1. Trimming cost V 4 bases and J 2 bases; bases outside gene matches: 6. The CDR3 runs to 16 residues. Per the germline V gene, CDR1 is KGHSH and CDR2 is LQKENI. In DNA, the CDR3 is TGTGCCAGCTCACGAGGGACAGGGGGACTCAACTATGGCTACACCTTC. Translated: CASSRGTGGLNYGYTF.

The chain uses TRBV10-3 and TRBJ2-1; D not certain. V lost 6 bases and J lost 8, with 14 bases in between. CDR3 length: 13 amino acids. Germline CDR1 ENHRY, CDR2 SYGVKD. The CDR3 DNA sequence: TGTGCCATCAGCCCGACTCCTGGATATGAGCAGTTCTTC. Residues: CAISPTPGYEQFF.

In this sample, this clone turned up a few times. The chain links TRBV19 to TRBJ1-3; D perhaps matches TRBD1 (6 bases). CDR1 LNHDA and CDR2 SQIVND come from the germline V gene (reference sequence). Trimming removed 4 bases from V and 4 bases from J, with 8 bases in between. This CDR3 is built from 13 residues. The CDR3 nucleotides are TGTGCCAGTAGTACGGGGACAGGAAACACCATATATTTT. Amino acids: CASSTGTGNTIYF.

The chain is built from TRBV2 and TRBJ1-2, with a tentative D call TRBD1 (6 bases). Germline CDR1 is SNHLY and CDR2 is FYNNEI. This CDR3 region has 13 residues. Trimming stripped 8 bases from V and 5 bases from J, with 15 bases between. Here the CDR3 DNA reads TGTGCCAGCGGTGGACAGCCTCAATATGGCTACACCTTC. As protein: CASGGQPQYGYTF.

V usage is TRBV5-1 and J usage is TRBJ2-5; 7 bases map to TRBD1. The germline gives CDR1 SGHRS, CDR2 YFSETQ. V dropped 3 bases and J dropped 1; count of bases not matched to a gene: 3. The CDR3 loop spans 14 amino acids. Here the CDR3 reads CASSSGTAQETQYF. In DNA form, the CDR3 reads TGCGCCAGCAGCTCGGGGACAGCCCAAGAGACCCAGTACTTC.

The V and J genes are TRBV6-4 and TRBJ1-2, with 7 bases matching TRBD1. The CDR3 sequence is 14 residues long. Germline V gives CDR1 MRHNA, CDR2 SNTAGT. J gave up 5 bases and V 4 bases, and 7 bases lay outside the gene matches. CDR3 protein: CASSAQGTSYGYTF. The CDR3 region has the DNA TGTGCCAGCAGTGCACAGGGGACATCGTATGGCTACACCTTC.

The chain employs TRBV7-2 and TRBJ2-3; 12 bases fit TRBD2. The V gene's germline CDR1 is SGHTA and CDR2 FQGNSA. The CDR3 loop spans 17 amino acids. V dropped 3 bases and J dropped 4; count of bases not matched to a gene: 8. CDR3 in DNA: TGTGCCAGCAGCTTCGGCGGACTAGCGGGGCTAGCAGATACGCAGTATTTT. Translating it yields CASSFGGLAGLADTQYF.